The clone carrying this T cell receptor (beta chain) appeared once. The sample belongs to a study of PD-1 and CTLA-4 blockade in melanoma. CDR3 length: 13 amino acids. The V segment lost 7 bases and the J segment 4 bases; nucleotides outside the gene matches: 6. In germline, CDR1 is SQVTM, CDR2 ANQGSEA. TCRdb's copy holds only in-frame clones and misses some; the assay was immunoSEQ multiplex PCR. The sample comprises about 29,000 clones, 85% to 90% of which are singletons, and about 8.5% rests with the top ten. This TCR was sampled from a human donor with melanoma. The genes are TRBV29-1 and TRBJ1-1, with TRBD1 identical over 10 bases. This specimen consisted of CD8+ T cells from peripheral blood, obtained before anti-PD-1 treatment. The CDR3 coding sequence is TGCAGCGCGGACAGGGGGTGGACCACTGAAGCTTTCTTT. This codes for CSADRGWTTEAFF.